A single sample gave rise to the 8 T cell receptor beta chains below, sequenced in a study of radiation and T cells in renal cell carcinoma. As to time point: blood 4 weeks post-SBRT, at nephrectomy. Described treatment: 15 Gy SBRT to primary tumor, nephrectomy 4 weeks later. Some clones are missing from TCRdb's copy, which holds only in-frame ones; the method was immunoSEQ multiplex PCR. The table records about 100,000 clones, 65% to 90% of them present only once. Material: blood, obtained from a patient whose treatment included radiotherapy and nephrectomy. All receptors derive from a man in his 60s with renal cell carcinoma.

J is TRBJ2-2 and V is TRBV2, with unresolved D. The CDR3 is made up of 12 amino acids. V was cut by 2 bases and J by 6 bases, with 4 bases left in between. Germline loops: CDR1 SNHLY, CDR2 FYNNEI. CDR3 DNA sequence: TGTGCCAGCAGTGAACCCCCCGGGGAGCTGTTTTTT. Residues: CASSEPPGELFF.

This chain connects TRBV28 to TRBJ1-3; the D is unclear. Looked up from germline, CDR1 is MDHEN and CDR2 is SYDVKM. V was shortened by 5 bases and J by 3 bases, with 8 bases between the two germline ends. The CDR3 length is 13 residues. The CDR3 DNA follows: TGTGCCAGCAGTAGGCAGGATGGAAACACCATATATTTT. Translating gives CASSRQDGNTIYF.

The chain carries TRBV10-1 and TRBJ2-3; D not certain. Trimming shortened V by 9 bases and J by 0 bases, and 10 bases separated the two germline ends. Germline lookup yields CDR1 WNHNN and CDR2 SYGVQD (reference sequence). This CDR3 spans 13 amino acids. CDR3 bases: TGCGCCAGGGTACACCTTAGCACAGATACGCAGTATTTT. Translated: CARVHLSTDTQYF.

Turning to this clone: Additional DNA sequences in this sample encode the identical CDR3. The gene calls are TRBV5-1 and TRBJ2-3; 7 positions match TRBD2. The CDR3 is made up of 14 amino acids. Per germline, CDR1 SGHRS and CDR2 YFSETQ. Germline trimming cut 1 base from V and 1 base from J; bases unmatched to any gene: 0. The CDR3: CASSLSGGTDTQYF. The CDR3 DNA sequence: TGCGCCAGCAGCTTGAGCGGGGGCACAGATACGCAGTATTTT.

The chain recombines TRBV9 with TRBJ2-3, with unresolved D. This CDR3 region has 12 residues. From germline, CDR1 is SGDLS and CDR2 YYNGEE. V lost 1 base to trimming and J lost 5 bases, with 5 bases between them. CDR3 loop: CASSVTGDTQYF. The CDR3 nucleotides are TGTGCCAGCAGCGTAACTGGAGATACGCAGTATTTT. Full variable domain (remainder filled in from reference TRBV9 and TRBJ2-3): DSGVTQTPKHLITATGQRVTLRCSPRSGDLSVYWYQQSLDQGLQFLIQYYNGEERAKGNILERFSAQQFPDLHSELNLSSLELGDSALYFCASSVTGDTQYFGPGTRLTVL.

The CDR3 loop is CASSEAPRPSETQYF. Here the CDR3 DNA reads TGTGCCAGCAGTGAAGCCCCGAGGCCATCGGAGACCCAGTACTTC. This sequence joins TRBV2 and TRBJ2-5; D ambiguous. Deletions cut 0 bases from V and 5 bases from J, with 13 bases between. CDR1 SNHLY and CDR2 FYNNEI come from the germline V gene. CDR3 length: 15 residues.

The CDR3 DNA is TGTGCCAGCAGCGTAGGACAGGGGTTCGAGCAGTTCTTC. Translation gives CASSVGQGFEQFF. The chain couples TRBV9 to TRBJ2-1; 8 positions match TRBD1. The CDR3 sequence is 13 residues long. Germline CDR1 is SGDLS and CDR2 is YYNGEE. V shed 0 bases and J 10 bases; nucleotides not matched to a gene: 3.

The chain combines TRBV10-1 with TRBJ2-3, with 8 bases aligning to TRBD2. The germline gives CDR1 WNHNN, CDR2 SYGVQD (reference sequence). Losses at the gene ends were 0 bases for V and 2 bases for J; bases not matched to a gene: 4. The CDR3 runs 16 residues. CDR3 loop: CASSESAGGNTDTQYF. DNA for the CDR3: TGCGCCAGCAGTGAGTCGGCGGGAGGAAACACAGATACGCAGTATTTT.